The present T cell receptor beta chain was sequenced within a study of graft-versus-host responses after intestinal transplantation. Study at large: Multivisceral, liver-intestinal, or isolated intestinal transplants were performed in recipients. Anti-thymocyte globulin induction, then tacrolimus and steroids for approximately 3 years, went to all recipients.

Data came from immunoSEQ multiplex PCR; TCRdb stores just in-frame clones and leaves some out. This table has about 15,000 clones, roughly two fifths appearing once. Co-plating was performed using around 200,000 CFSE-labeled responder cells and around 200,000 irradiated, violet-dye-labeled stimulator cells. Dividing CFSE-low CD3+CD4+ and CD3+CD8+ responders were isolated by sorting after the reaction. Trimming at V came to 0 bases and at J to 8 bases, leaving 8 bases not matched to a gene. Germline V CDR1 and CDR2: MNHEY, SVGAGI. The CDR3 consists of 15 residues. This specimen was alloreactive CD8+ T cells from a mixed lymphocyte reaction culture, taken before intestinal transplant. Subset: CFSE-low proliferating T cells sorted from approximately 6-day pre-transplant mixed lymphocyte reaction (GvH or HvG direction). This rearrangement joins TRBV6-5 to TRBJ1-2; 8 bases are shared with TRBD1. This TCR derives from a human patient who received an intestinal transplant. Here the CDR3 DNA reads TGTGCCAGCAGTTACTCTCCAGGGGGCAAAGAAGGCTACACCTTC. Translated, it gives CASSYSPGGKEGYTF.